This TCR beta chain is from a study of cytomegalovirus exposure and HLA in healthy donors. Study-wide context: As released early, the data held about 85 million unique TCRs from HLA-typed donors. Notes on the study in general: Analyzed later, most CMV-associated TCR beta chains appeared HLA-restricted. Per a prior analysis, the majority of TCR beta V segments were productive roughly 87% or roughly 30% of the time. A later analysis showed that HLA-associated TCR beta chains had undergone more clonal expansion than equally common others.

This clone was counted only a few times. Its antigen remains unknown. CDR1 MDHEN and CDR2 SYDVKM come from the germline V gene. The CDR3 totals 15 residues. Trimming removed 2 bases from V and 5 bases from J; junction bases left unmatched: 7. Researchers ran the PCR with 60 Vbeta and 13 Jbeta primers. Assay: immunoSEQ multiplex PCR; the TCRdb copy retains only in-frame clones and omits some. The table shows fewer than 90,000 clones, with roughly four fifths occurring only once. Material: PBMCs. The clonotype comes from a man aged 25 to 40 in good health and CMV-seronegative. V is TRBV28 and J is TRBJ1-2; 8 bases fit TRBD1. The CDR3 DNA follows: TGTGCCAGCAGTTTACTGGACAGGGAAAATTATGGCTACACCTTC. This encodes CASSLLDRENYGYTF.